This T cell receptor (beta chain) comes out of a study of OX40 agonist ivuxolimab in advanced cancers. Background on the study: Patients were treated with intravenous ivuxolimab, dosed at 0.01 to 10 mg/kg and infused every 2 weeks. Earlier anti-PD-1, anti-PD-L1 or anti-CTLA-4 therapy was permitted; 30% to 45% had received some. Study findings and constraints: Both CD4+ and CD8+ T cell populations in blood had undergone clonal expansion by week 6 at 0.1 to 3.0 mg/kg.

As for this clone: What it binds is not known.

Repertoires were generated with immunoSEQ multiplex PCR, while TCRdb's copy carries only in-frame clones and drops some. The sample lists 65,000 to 75,000 clones, around nine tenths occurring once. V was pared by 7 bases and J by 0 bases, with 8 bases of the junction left unmatched. The length of the CDR3 is 15 residues. CDR1 is SQVTM and CDR2 is ANQGSEA in the germline V gene. The chain couples TRBV29-1 to TRBJ2-2; the match to TRBD1 covers 7 bases. This receptor was identified in an adult with an advanced solid tumor such as melanoma, head and neck, liver or kidney cancer. The sample here was CD4+ or CD8+ T cells sorted from blood, taken in a trial of the OX40 agonist ivuxolimab. CDR3 in DNA: TGCAGCGCCATGACAGGGTACACGAACACCGGGGAGCTGTTTTTT. Its translation: CSAMTGYTNTGELFF.